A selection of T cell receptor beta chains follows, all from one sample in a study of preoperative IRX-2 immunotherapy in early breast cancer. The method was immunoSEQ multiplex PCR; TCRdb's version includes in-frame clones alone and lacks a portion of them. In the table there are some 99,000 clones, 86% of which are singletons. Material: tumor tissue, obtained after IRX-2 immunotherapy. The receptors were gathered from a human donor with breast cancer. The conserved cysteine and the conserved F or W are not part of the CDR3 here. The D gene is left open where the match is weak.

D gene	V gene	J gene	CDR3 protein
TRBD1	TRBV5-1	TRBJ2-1	ASSFGQGSNEQF
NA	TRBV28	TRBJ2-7	ASSLFTGAYEQY
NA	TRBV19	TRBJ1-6	ASSTSGLLNSPLH
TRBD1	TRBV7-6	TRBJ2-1	ASSFDRGEGDEQF
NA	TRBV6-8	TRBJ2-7	ATLGMSYEQY
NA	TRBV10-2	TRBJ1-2	ASRAVNIGNYGYT
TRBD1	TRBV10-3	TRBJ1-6	AISETQGSPLH
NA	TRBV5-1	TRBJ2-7	ASSLTTGSYEQY
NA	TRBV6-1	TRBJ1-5	ASSEASGGYRIGQPQH
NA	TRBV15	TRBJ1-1	ATSTRQVVNTEAF
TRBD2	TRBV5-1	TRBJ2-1	ASTSGLVGNEQF
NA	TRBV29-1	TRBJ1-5	SVGSGVSNQPQH
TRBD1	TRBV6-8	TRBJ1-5	ASRDGQGRYQPQH
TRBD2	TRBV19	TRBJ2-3	ASSNNFGGGADTQY
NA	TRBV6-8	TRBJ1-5	ASRRTAGDQPQH
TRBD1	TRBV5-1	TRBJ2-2	ASSTGQGWSGELF
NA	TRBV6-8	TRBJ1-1	ASSDLRDEAF
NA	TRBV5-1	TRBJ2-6	ASSYQTGSGANVLT
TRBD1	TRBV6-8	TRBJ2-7	ASSYSPGGGYEQY
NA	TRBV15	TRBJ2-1	ATSRGGISYNEQF
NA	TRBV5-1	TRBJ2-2	ASSFSQVVGGELF
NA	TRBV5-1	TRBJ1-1	ASSPGPPRAEAF
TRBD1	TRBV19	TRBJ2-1	ASRGTGGGEQF
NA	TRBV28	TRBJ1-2	ASSLSNRKYGYT
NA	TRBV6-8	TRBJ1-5	ASSSGRNQPQH
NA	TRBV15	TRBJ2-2	ATSNGLDTGELF
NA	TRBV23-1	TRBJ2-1	ASSPEAGARNEQF
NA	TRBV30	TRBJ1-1	AWSVYKNTEAF
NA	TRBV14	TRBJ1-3	ASSQGLGNTIY
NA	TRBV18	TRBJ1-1	ASSPRSLGAEDEAF
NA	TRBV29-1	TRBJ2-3	SVDSGRVTAVGTDTQY
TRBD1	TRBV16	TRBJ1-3	ASSLLGQHPSLDNTIY
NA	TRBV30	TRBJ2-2	AWSAHRGVDNTGELF
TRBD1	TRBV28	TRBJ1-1	ASRPGQGRGEAF
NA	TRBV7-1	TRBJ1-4	ASSFRALNEKLF
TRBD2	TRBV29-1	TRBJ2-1	SVEDRTSRRGFNEQF
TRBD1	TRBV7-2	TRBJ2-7	ASSRGTGYEQY
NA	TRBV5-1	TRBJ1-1	ASTDRRGGIEAF
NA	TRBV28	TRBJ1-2	ASSSSGQHNYGYT
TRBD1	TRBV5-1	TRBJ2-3	ASSEQGAGYTDTQY
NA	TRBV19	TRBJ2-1	ASTFQQGGINEQF
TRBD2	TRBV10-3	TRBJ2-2	AISEPLAGDTGELF
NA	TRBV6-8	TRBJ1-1	ASSYSNTGNTEAF
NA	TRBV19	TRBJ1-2	ASSISGVDGYT